These 21 T cell receptor beta chains came from one sample sequenced in a study of neurological immune-mediated disorders. TCRdb ran MiXCR on the 5' RACE reads and lists one entry per CDR3 protein. This sample has tens of thousands of distinct CDR3 sequences, with approximately 3.7% found just once. Material for sequencing was PBMCs. These receptors were taken from a man aged 45 to 65 with multiple sclerosis.

This clonotype was seen ten or more times. The DNA for the CDR3 is TGCAGCGCTAGGAAGATGACAGGGGGCGGAGAGCTGTTTTTT. It specifies CSARKMTGGGELFF. The chain recombines TRBV29-1 with TRBJ2-2, with TRBD1 matching 10 bases. Germline V CDR1 and CDR2: SQVTM, ANQGSEA. The CDR3 loop spans 14 amino acids. The V and J ends lost 7 bases and 11 bases, in that order; junction bases with no gene match: 13.

This clonotype was recorded a few times. The chain carries TRBV9 and TRBJ2-1; D is undetermined. The CDR3 is 14 amino acids. Germline values: CDR1 SGDLS, CDR2 YYNGEE. The germline V and J ends were trimmed by 4 bases and 1 base, with 9 bases remaining between them. CDR3 in amino acids: CASSPDWSYNEQFF. As DNA, the CDR3 is TGTGCCAGCAGCCCGGATTGGTCCTACAATGAGCAGTTCTTC.

The chain joins TRBV5-1 to TRBJ2-4; 7 nucleotides align to TRBD2. CDR1 and CDR2 (germline): SGHRS, YFSETQ. The CDR3 consists of 14 residues. V lost 4 bases to trimming and J lost 11 bases; unmatched junction nucleotides: 12. This CDR3 is CASSTSGGGGFQYF. In DNA form, the CDR3 reads TGCGCCAGCAGCACGAGCGGCGGCGGGGGATTTCAGTACTTC.

This clonotype was counted many times. This chain links TRBV7-8 with TRBJ1-1; the match to TRBD1 covers 12 bases. The junction had 11 bases not matched to a gene; V was cut back by 4 bases and J by 11 bases. The V gene's germline CDR1 is SGHVS and CDR2 FQNEAQ. The CDR3 is 15 amino acids. CDR3 nucleotides: TGTGCCAGCAGCTCACCGGGACAGGGGGCCCAGAGCGCTTTCTTT. Its protein product is CASSSPGQGAQSAFF. The whole variable domain, filled in from reference TRBV7-8 and TRBJ1-1, reads GAGVSQSPRYKVAKRGQDVALRCDPISGHVSLFWYQQALGQGPEFLTYFQNEAQLDKSGLPSDRFFAERPEGSVSTLKIQRTQQEDSAVYLCASSSPGQGAQSAFFGQGTRLTVV.

This clonotype was counted at least ten times. The V gene is TRBV3-1, the J gene TRBJ2-7, with 9 bases fitting TRBD1. This CDR3 is 13 amino acids long. J was trimmed by 13 bases and V by 1 base; bases with no gene match: 8. Germline assignment: CDR1 LGHDT and CDR2 YNNKEL (reference sequence). The CDR3 protein is CASSQAFGQGLYF. In DNA, the CDR3 is TGTGCCAGCAGCCAAGCTTTTGGACAGGGGCTATACTTC.

V gene TRBV20-1 combines with J gene TRBJ2-6; D gene unclear. The germline V and J ends were trimmed by 6 bases and 0 bases, with 9 bases remaining between them. CDR3 size: 14 residues. From germline, CDR1 is DFQATT and CDR2 SNEGSKA (reference sequence). This CDR3 is CSATDGSGANVLTF. Here the CDR3 DNA reads TGCAGTGCCACGGACGGCTCTGGGGCCAACGTCCTGACTTTC.

This clonotype showed up many times. This sequence joins TRBV4-1 and TRBJ2-4, with a weak D call TRBD2 (5 bases). CDR1 and CDR2 (germline): MGHRA, YSYEKL. Deletions cut 4 bases from V and 6 bases from J, with 16 bases between. This CDR3 is 15 amino acids long. The CDR3 is CASSRESTSGNIQYF. In DNA form, the CDR3 reads TGCGCCAGCAGCCGCGAATCGACGAGCGGAAACATTCAGTACTTC.

This clonotype was counted at least ten times. The V and J genes are TRBV6-6 and TRBJ1-2; no reliable D call. Trimming took off 4 bases at V and 2 bases at J, with 17 bases between the two ends. CDR1 MNHNY and CDR2 SVGAGI come from the germline V gene (reference sequence). This CDR3 has 16 residues. The CDR3 sequence: CASSSSGSRLNYGYTF. The CDR3 DNA is TGTGCCAGCAGTTCATCGGGCAGCCGACTAAACTATGGCTACACCTTC.

In its sample, this clonotype was seen many times. The V and J genes are TRBV9 and TRBJ2-1, with D tentatively TRBD2 (6 bases). CDR1 and CDR2 from the germline V gene are SGDLS and YYNGEE. The CDR3 contains 13 residues. Between the trimmed V and J ends, which lost 2 bases and 7 bases, there was a span of 10 bases. CDR3 nucleotides: TGTGCCAGCAGCGTGAGCGGGTTTAATGAGCAGTTCTTC. Protein product: CASSVSGFNEQFF.

Ten or more counts support this clonotype. Written as DNA, the CDR3 is TGTGCCAGCAGTTACTCCGGGCCCCGCAATTCACCCCTCCACTTT. Translated: CASSYSGPRNSPLHF. The rearrangement joins TRBV6-5 to TRBJ1-6, with D uncertain. Deletions cut 0 bases from V and 7 bases from J, with 10 bases between. Germline V gene lookup returns CDR1 MNHEY and CDR2 SVGAGI. This CDR3 region has 15 residues.

This clonotype was observed many times. The J gene is TRBJ2-2, the V gene TRBV7-2; tentatively, D is TRBD1 (6 bases). The CDR3 is 13 residues long. The germline gives CDR1 SGHTA, CDR2 FQGNSA. V gave up 2 bases and J gave up 8 bases, with 9 bases separating them. Here the CDR3 reads CASSLLGGGELFF. The CDR3 DNA reads as TGTGCCAGCAGCTTATTAGGGGGTGGGGAGCTGTTTTTT.

This clonotype was observed a handful of times. The chain employs TRBV10-2 and TRBJ2-2, with D perhaps TRBD2 (7 bases). CDR1 is WSHSY, CDR2 SAAADI, per germline. The CDR3 totals 15 residues. V was cut by 1 base and J by 6 bases, with 12 bases left in between. The DNA for the CDR3 is TGCGCCAGCAGTGAGTGGGGGGGCCCGTCCGGGGAGCTGTTTTTT. It codes for CASSEWGGPSGELFF.

In its sample, this clonotype was seen a few times. V gene TRBV5-1 combines with J gene TRBJ1-1; no reliable D call. The V gene lost 1 base and the J gene lost 1 base, with 11 bases spanning the gap. The CDR3 contains 15 residues. CDR1 and CDR2 (germline): SGHRS, YFSETQ. CDR3 nucleotides: TGCGCCAGCAGCTTGTATGGGGTCGGGAACACTGAAGCTTTCTTT. Amino acids: CASSLYGVGNTEAFF. Combining the CDR3 with reference TRBV5-1 and TRBJ1-1 gives the whole variable domain KAGVTQTPRYLIKTRGQQVTLSCSPISGHRSVSWYQQTPGQGLQFLFEYFSETQRNKGNFPGRFSGRQFSNSRSEMNVSTLELGDSALYLCASSLYGVGNTEAFFGQGTRLTVV.

There are many counts of this clonotype. The V and J genes are TRBV12-3 or TRBV12-4 and TRBJ1-3; TRBD1 aligns across 9 bases. The CDR3 covers 13 residues. The junction had 7 bases not matched to a gene; V was cut back by 7 bases and J by 9 bases. CDR3 residues: CASTQGARSTIYF. The DNA for the CDR3 is TGTGCCAGCACACAGGGGGCGCGGTCCACCATATATTTT.

This clonotype was observed at least ten times. Here the CDR3 DNA reads TGCGCCAGCAGACTTGGGGATACGCAGTATTTT. It yields the protein CASRLGDTQYF. The chain has TRBV4-1 and TRBJ2-3; D gene ambiguous. V dropped 6 bases and J dropped 6 bases, with 7 bases sitting between them. Germline V gives CDR1 MGHRA, CDR2 YSYEKL. The CDR3 runs to 11 residues.

In its sample, this clonotype was seen many times. V and J are TRBV28 and TRBJ1-5, with 7 bases fitting TRBD1. The V gene end was trimmed by 3 bases and the J gene end by 5 bases; junction bases not matched to a gene: 7. The CDR3 runs 15 residues. Per germline, CDR1 MDHEN and CDR2 SYDVKM. For the CDR3, the DNA is TGTGCCAGCAGTTTGTCAGGGGGGAAGTATCAGCCCCAGCATTTT. Residues: CASSLSGGKYQPQHF.

This clonotype has a count of ten or more. The rearrangement links TRBV6-6 to TRBJ2-5; maybe TRBD2 (5 bases). This CDR3 has 14 residues. Trimming removed 6 bases at V and 0 bases at J, with 11 bases between. Germline values: CDR1 MNHNY, CDR2 SVGAGI (reference sequence). CDR3 region: CASSDGIYQETQYF. The CDR3 DNA sequence: TGTGCCAGCAGCGACGGGATTTACCAAGAGACCCAGTACTTC.

In its sample, this clonotype was seen many times. The chain is built from TRBV7-2 and TRBJ2-3; the D gene is possibly TRBD1 (5 bases). V dropped 8 bases and J dropped 1 base, with 10 bases sitting between them. The CDR3 length is 13 residues. Germline V gene sequence: CDR1 SGHTA, CDR2 FQGNSA. The CDR3 sequence is CASSPRGTDTQYF. CDR3 DNA: TGTGCCAGCTCCCCCAGGGGCACAGATACGCAGTATTTT.

This clonotype was counted many times. The V call is TRBV5-6, the J call TRBJ2-1; 12 bases map to TRBD2. Germline V gives CDR1 SGHDT, CDR2 YYEEEE. The CDR3 runs 20 residues. V dropped 1 base and J dropped 4; count of bases not matched to a gene: 15. DNA for the CDR3: TGTGCCAGCAGCTTGTGGTGGGCCAGACTAGCGGGGGCAACTTACAATGAGCAGTTCTTC. This translates into CASSLWWARLAGATYNEQFF.

This clonotype has ten or more counts. The chain links TRBV2 to TRBJ1-5; the D is unclear. Germline V lookup: CDR1 SNHLY, CDR2 FYNNEI. This CDR3 region has 16 residues. V lost 3 bases and J 6 bases, leaving 18 bases between the germline ends. CDR3 DNA sequence: TGTGCCAGCAGTGATATGTGGGCCGAGGGTAGTCAGCCCCAGCATTTT. Encoded protein: CASSDMWAEGSQPQHF.

This clonotype has a count of ten or more. This sequence joins TRBV6-5 and TRBJ2-2; 9 nucleotides align to TRBD2. The CDR3 length is 16 residues. The V segment lost 10 bases and the J segment 5 bases; nucleotides outside the gene matches: 14. Per the germline V gene, CDR1 is MNHEY and CDR2 is SVGAGI. CDR3 sequence: CATRGLAGSRTGELFF. The CDR3 DNA follows: TGTGCCACAAGGGGGCTAGCGGGGTCTCGAACCGGGGAGCTGTTTTTT.